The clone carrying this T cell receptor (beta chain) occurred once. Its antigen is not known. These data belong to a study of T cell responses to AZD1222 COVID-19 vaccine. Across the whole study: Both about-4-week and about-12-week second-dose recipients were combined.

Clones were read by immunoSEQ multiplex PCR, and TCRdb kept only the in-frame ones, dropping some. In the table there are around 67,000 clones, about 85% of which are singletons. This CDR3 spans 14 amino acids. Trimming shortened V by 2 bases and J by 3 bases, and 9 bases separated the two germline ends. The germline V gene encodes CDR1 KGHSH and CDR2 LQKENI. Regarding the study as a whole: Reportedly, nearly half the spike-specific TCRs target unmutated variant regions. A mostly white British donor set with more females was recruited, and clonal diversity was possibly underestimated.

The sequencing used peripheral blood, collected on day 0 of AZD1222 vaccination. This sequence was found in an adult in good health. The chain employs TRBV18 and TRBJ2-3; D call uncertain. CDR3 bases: TGTGCCAGCTCACCAAGAGGCTCGACAGATACGCAGTATTTT. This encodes CASSPRGSTDTQYF.